The text below deals with one TCR beta chain. Its antigen remains unknown. Each UMI harboured a 6-nucleotide sample barcode and was appended via template switching. TCRdb reprocessed the 5' RACE reads and stores each CDR3 protein as one record, lacking DNA. The record lists approximately 400,000 distinct CDR3 sequences, of which the ten most abundant hold 2% to 2.5%. Germline loops: CDR1 SGHRS, CDR2 YFSETQ. The CDR3 sequence is 15 residues long. These data come from a study of monozygotic twins with inflammatory bowel disease. Overall study results and limits: Comparison of concordant versus discordant twins revealed no difference in repertoire similarity, possibly due to limited power.

The sequencing input was blood. This clonotype originated in a human donor with ulcerative colitis or Crohn's disease, or a healthy co-twin of an affected twin (not recorded which). V is TRBV5-1 and J is TRBJ2-4; without DNA, the TCRdb call of TRBD1 cannot be checked. The CDR3 protein is CASCPGTGSKNIQYF.